This T cell receptor (beta chain) comes out of a study of graft-versus-host responses after intestinal transplantation. Study overall: Anti-thymocyte globulin induction preceded two to three years of tacrolimus and steroid maintenance in all recipients.

This clone was counted a single time. Its antigen remains unidentified. This CDR3 is 15 amino acids long. Losses at the gene ends were 5 bases for V and 9 bases for J; bases not matched to a gene: 7. In germline, CDR1 is LNHDA, CDR2 SQIVND (reference sequence). The repertoire was sequenced with immunoSEQ multiplex PCR; TCRdb's copy has only in-frame clones and lacks some. The data show around 100,000 clones, around 90% seen once. Regarding the study as a whole: GvH clones were found in recipient marrow; some appeared first in ileum or blood. Patients who carried graft-donor T cell macrochimerism also had high graft-versus-host to host-versus-graft clonal ratios in their allografts. Early declines in HvG clones that occurred post-transplant were associated with peak circulating GvH clone levels.

V usage is TRBV19 and J usage is TRBJ1-6; 10 nucleotides agree with TRBD1. The source is a human donor who was the organ donor for an intestinal transplant. Specimen: unstimulated CD4+ T cells sorted from spleen or lymph node cells, collected before transplant. The DNA of the CDR3 is TGTGCCAGTAGTTCCTCGGACAGGGGGGCTTCACCCCTCCACTTT. Encoded protein: CASSSSDRGASPLHF.